Reported below is one T cell receptor (beta chain). What it binds is unknown. TCR alpha and TCR beta cDNA libraries with sample barcodes and UMIs came from 5'RACE using constant-segment primers. TCRdb re-called the 5' RACE reads through MiXCR, storing one row per CDR3 protein. The table lists more than 450,000 distinct CDR3 sequences, approximately 18% of them singletons. The length of the CDR3 is 14 residues. Trimming took 9 bases from V and 0 from J, leaving 11 bases between them. This entry is derived from a study of T-cell memory formation after mild COVID-19. The wider study: For the most part, TCR clusters were specific to one donor.

Study results and caveats: Whether day 37 second-wave clones are SARS-CoV-2-specific was not confirmed. Day 15 to 85 contracting clones showed balanced CD4/CD8; later expanders leaned CD4+.

The sequence was obtained from an adult woman who had mild COVID-19 (a few samples of this study predate the infection). Cell type and time point are not known. The specimen was PBMCs or a T cell subset sorted from them (not recorded which). The rearrangement joins TRBV12-3 or TRBV12-4 to TRBJ2-2; D is perhaps TRBD1 or TRBD2 (5 bases each). The CDR3 region has the DNA TGTGCCAGTAGGGACCAAACGAACACCGGGGAGCTGTTTTTT. It yields the protein CASRDQTNTGELFF.